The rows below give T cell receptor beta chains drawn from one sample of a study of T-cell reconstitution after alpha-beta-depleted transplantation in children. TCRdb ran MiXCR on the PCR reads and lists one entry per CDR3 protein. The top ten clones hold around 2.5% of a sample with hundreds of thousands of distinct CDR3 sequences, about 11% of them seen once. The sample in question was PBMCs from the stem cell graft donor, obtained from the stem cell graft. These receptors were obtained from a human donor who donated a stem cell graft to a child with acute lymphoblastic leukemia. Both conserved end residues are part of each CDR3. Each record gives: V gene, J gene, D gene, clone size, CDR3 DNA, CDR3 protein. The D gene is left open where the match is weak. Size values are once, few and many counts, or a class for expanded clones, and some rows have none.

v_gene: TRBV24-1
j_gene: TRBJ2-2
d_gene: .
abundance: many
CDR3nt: TGTGCCACCAGTGAGACCAGGGATAGTGGGGAGCTGTTTTTT
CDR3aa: CATSETRDSGELFF

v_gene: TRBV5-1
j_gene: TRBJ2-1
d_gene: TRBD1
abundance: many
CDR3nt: TGCGCCAGCAGCCGGGACAGCCACAATGAGCAGTTCTTC
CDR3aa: CASSRDSHNEQFF

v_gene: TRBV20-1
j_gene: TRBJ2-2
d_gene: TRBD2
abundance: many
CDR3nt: TGCAGTGCGAATGAAGCGGGGGGCTTGAACACCGGGGAGCTGTTTTTT
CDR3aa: CSANEAGGLNTGELFF

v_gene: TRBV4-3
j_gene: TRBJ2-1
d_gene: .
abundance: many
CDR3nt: TGCGCCAGCAGCCAAACGGCCGGATACAATGAGCAGTTCTTC
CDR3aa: CASSQTAGYNEQFF

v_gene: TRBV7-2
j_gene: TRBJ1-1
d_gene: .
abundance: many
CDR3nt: TGTGCCAGCAGCCTCCCTAAGGGACCGAACACTGAAGCTTTCTTT
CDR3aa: CASSLPKGPNTEAFF

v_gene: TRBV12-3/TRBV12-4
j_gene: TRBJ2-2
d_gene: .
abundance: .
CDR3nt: TGTGCCAGCAGTTCTAACACCTGGGAGCTGTTTTTT
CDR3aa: CASSSNTWELFF

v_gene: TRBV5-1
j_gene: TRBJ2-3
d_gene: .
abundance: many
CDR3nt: TGCGCCAGCAGACCTGGACAGTATACAAAGTCAGATACGCAGTATTTT
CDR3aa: CASRPGQYTKSDTQYF

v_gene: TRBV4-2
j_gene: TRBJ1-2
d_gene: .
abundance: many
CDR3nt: TGTGCCAGCAGCCGCCCGGATGTCTATGGCTACACCTTC
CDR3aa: CASSRPDVYGYTF

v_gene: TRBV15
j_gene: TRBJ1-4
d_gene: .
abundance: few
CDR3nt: TGTGCCACCAGCAGTGAGGGGGACCTTTTCGGTAATGAAAAACTGTTTTTT
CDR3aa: CATSSEGDLFGNEKLFF

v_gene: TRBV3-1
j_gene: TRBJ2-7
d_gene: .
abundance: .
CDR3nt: TGTGCCAGCAGCCAGGAGGGACACGGGCAGTACTTC
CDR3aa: CASSQEGHGQYF

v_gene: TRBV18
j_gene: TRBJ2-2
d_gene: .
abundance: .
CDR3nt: TGTGCCAGCTCACCACCAGCGCGCACCGGGGAGCTGTTTTTT
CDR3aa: CASSPPARTGELFF

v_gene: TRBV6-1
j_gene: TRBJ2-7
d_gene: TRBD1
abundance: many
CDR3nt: TGTGCCAGCAGTGTAGGACAGGGGTCATCCGAGCAGTACTTC
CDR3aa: CASSVGQGSSEQYF

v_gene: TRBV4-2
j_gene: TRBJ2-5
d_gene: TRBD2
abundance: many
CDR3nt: TGTGCCAGCAGCCAGGGATCGGGGACTAGCGGTATCTTCCAAGAGACCCAGTACTTC
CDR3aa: CASSQGSGTSGIFQETQYF

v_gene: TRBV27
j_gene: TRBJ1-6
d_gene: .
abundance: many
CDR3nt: TGTGCCACCACATCTCAAGCTGGGGCGAATTCACCCCTCCACTTT
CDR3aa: CATTSQAGANSPLHF

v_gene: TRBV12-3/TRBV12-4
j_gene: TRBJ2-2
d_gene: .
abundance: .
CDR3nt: TGTGCCAGCAGAAACGGGCCCGGGGAGCTGTTTTTT
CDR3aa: CASRNGPGELFF

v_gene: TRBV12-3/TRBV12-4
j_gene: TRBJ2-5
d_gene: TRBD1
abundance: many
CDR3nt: TGTGCCAGCAGTACCCGACAGGGACGAGAGACCCAGTACTTC
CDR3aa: CASSTRQGRETQYF

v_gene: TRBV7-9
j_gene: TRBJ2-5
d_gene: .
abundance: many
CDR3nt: TGTGCCAGCAGCGGCCGCGGGGTCCGGGAGACCCAGTACTTC
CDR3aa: CASSGRGVRETQYF

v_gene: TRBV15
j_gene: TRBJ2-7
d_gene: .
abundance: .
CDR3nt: TGTGCCACCAGCAGGACGATTCTATCAGATTCCTTCTACGAGCAGTACTTC
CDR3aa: CATSRTILSDSFYEQYF

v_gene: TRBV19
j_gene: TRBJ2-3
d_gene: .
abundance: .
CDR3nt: TGTGCCAGTAGTCCTACAGGTCACCGGCAGTATTTT
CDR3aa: CASSPTGHRQYF

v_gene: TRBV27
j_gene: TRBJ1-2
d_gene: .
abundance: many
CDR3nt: TGTGCCAGCAGTTTTGGGTTCGGGGGCGCCGGGAGCTACACCTTC
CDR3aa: CASSFGFGGAGSYTF

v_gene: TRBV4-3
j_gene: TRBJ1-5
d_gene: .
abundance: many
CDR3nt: TGCGCCAGCAGCCAAGATCCCCTGGAATGGGGGGCTTATCAGCCCCAGCATTTT
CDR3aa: CASSQDPLEWGAYQPQHF

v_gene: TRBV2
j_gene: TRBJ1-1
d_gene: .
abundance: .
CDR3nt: TGTGCCAGCATGGAGGTTTATGGCACTGAAGCTTTCTTT
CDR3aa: CASMEVYGTEAFF

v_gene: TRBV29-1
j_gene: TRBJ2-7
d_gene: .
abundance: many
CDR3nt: TGCAGCGCCGAGACCTCCTACGAGCAGTACTTC
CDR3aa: CSAETSYEQYF

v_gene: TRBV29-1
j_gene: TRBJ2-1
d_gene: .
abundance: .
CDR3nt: TGCAGCGTTGAAGATAAAGATTCGGGACTAGGGGGCTTGGGGCAGTTCTTC
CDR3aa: CSVEDKDSGLGGLGQFF

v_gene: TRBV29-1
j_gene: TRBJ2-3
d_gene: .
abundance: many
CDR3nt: TGCAGCGTTTGGACCGGCGGTACGCAGTATTTT
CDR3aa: CSVWTGGTQYF

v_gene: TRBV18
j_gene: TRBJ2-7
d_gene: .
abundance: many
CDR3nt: TGTGCCAGCTCACCTTACCTATCAACGGTGTCCTACGAGCAGTACTTC
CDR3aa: CASSPYLSTVSYEQYF

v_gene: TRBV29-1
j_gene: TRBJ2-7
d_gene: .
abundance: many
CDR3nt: TGCAGCGTTGAAGGGGGTGACGGAAAAGCCTACGAGCAGTACTTC
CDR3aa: CSVEGGDGKAYEQYF

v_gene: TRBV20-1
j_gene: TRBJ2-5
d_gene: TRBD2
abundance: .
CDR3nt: TGCAGTGCTAGACGCGGGGGGCTTAGGGAGACCCAGTACTTC
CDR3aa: CSARRGGLRETQYF

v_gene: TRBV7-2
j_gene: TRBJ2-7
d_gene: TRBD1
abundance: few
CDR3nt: TGTGCCAGCAGCTCGACAGGGGGCCTACTCTACGAGCAGTACTTC
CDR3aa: CASSSTGGLLYEQYF

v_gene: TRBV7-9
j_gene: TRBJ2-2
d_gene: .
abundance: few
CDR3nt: TGTGCCAGCAGCTTAGAATTGTCCGGAGCACACGGGGAGCTGTTTTTT
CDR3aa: CASSLELSGAHGELFF

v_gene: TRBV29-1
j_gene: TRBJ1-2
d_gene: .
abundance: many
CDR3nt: TGCAGCGTTGAATGGTCAGGGGATGGCTACACCTTC
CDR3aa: CSVEWSGDGYTF

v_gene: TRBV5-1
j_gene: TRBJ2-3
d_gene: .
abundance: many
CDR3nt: TGCGCCAGCAGCTTGGACGGGGTCGGGGCAGATACGCAGTATTTT
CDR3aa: CASSLDGVGADTQYF

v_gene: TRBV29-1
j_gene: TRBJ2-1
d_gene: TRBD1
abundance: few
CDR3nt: TGCAGCGTTGGGGGACAGGTCCGAAGAGACAATGAGCAGTTCTTC
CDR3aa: CSVGGQVRRDNEQFF

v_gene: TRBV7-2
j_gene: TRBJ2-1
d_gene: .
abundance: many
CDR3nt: TGTGCCAGCAGCTCGTTCGGGACTTCCTACAATGAGCAGTTCTTC
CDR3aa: CASSSFGTSYNEQFF

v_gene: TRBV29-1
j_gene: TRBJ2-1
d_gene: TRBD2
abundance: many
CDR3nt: TGCAGCGTTGTCGCTAGCGGCTACAATGAGCAGTTCTTC
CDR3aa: CSVVASGYNEQFF

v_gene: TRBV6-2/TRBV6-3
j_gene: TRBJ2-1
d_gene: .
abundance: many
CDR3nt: TGTGCCAGCAGCTCGACCCGAGATGAGCAGTTCTTC
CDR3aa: CASSSTRDEQFF

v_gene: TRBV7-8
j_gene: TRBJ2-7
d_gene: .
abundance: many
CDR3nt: TGTGCCAGCAGCCTAAGGGGGGGAAATTACGAGCAGTACTTC
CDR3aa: CASSLRGGNYEQYF

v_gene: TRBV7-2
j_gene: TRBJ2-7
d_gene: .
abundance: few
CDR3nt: TGTGCCAGCAGCCCCCGACTGGCGGGCTCAAGCATGACCGAGCAGTACTTC
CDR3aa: CASSPRLAGSSMTEQYF

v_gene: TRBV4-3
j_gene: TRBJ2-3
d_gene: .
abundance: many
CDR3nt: TGCGCCAGCAGCCCCCTCCTCGGCGGGCCCGGCACCACAGATACGCAGTATTTT
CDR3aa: CASSPLLGGPGTTDTQYF

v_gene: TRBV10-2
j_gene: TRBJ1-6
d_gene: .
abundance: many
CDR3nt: TGCGCCAGCAGTGAGGGGCGTAGTGATTTGTCACCCCTCCACTTT
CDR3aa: CASSEGRSDLSPLHF

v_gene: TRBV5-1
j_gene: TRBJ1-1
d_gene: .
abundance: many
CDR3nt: TGCGCCAGCACCGAACAGAGCATGAACACTGAAGCTTTCTTT
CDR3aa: CASTEQSMNTEAFF

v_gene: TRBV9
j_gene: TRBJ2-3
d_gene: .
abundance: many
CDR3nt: TGTGCCAGCAGCCCCGTTCTCAACCATAATACGCAGTATTTT
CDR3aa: CASSPVLNHNTQYF

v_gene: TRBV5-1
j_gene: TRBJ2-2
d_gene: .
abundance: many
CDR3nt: TGCGCCAGCAGCTTGGTCTGGGACACCGGGGAGCTGTTTTTT
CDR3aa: CASSLVWDTGELFF

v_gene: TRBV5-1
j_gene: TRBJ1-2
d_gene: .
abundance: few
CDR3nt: TGCGCCAGCAGCTTGGAGAGGCACTATGGCTACACCTTC
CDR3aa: CASSLERHYGYTF

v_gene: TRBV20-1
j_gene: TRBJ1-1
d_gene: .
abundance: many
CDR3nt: TGCAGTGCTAGAGGCGGACGGAGCCTGAACACTGAAGCTTTCTTT
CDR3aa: CSARGGRSLNTEAFF

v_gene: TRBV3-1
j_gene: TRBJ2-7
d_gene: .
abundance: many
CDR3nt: TGTGCCAGCAGCCAAGAGACAGAGACCTACGAGCAGTACTTC
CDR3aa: CASSQETETYEQYF

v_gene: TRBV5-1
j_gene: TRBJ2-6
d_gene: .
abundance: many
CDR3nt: TGCGCCAGCAGCTCGGTGTCTGGGGCCAACGTCCTGACTTTC
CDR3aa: CASSSVSGANVLTF

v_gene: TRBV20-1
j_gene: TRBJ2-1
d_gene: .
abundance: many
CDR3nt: TGCAGTGCTAGAGAGGGAACGGGTTCGTACAATGAGCAGTTCTTC
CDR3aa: CSAREGTGSYNEQFF

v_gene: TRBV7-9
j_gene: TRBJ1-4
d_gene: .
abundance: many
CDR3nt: TGTGCCAGCAGCGAGGACTACGTGCTAGAAAAACTGTTTTTT
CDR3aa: CASSEDYVLEKLFF

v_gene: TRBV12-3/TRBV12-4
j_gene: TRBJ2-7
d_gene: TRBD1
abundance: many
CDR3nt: TGTGCCAGCAGGGGACAGGGAGTATACGAGCAGTACTTC
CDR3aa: CASRGQGVYEQYF

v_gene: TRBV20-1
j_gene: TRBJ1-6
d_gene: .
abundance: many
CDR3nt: TGCAGTGCTCAGACATCCGGCCCTAGGGGTTCACCCCTCCACTTT
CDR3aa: CSAQTSGPRGSPLHF

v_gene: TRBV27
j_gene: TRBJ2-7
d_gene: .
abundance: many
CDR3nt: TGTGCCAGCAGCCCTAAGAGGACCTACGAGCAGTACTTC
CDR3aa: CASSPKRTYEQYF

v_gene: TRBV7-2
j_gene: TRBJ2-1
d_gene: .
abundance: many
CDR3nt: TGTGCCAGCAGCTTAGCGTATGCCAGTTCCTACAATGAGCAGTTCTTC
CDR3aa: CASSLAYASSYNEQFF

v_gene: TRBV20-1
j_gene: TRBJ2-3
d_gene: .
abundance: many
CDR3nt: TGCAGTGCTCGCTCGGCGTGGGGAACAGATACGCAGTATTTT
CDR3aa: CSARSAWGTDTQYF

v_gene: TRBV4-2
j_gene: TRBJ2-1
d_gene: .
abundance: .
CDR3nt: TGTGCCAGCAGCCAGGCTCGTGGGTATGAGCAGTTCTTC
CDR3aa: CASSQARGYEQFF

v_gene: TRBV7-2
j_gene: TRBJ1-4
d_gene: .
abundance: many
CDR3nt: TGTGCCAGCAGCCCTAGCGGGAGTCGCAATGAAAAACTGTTTTTT
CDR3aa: CASSPSGSRNEKLFF

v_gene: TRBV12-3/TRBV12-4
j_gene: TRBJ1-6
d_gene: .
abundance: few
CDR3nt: TGTGCCAGCAGTTTACGAGGGAGCTCCTATAATTCACCCCTCCACTTT
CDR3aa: CASSLRGSSYNSPLHF